This TCR beta chain was recorded in a study of T cell repertoires in cytomegalovirus infection. Study information: Both recently identified HLA-C-restricted and well-studied HLA-B-restricted CMV epitopes were used in the study. Indications of both CMV infection and matching HLA type were provided by public TCR beta signatures.

Points from the study as a whole: There were HLA-C-restricted CMV-specific TCR beta clonotypes dominating the ex vivo response.

The CDR3 runs to 16 residues. The germline gives CDR1 SNHLY, CDR2 FYNNEI. Trimming pared 0 bases from V and 5 bases from J, leaving 13 bases between. TCRdb independently ran MiXCR on the reads; one entry per CDR3 protein. Of some 110,000 distinct CDR3 sequences detected, 25% to 35% appear once; the ten largest clones hold 58%. Note on this clonotype: Its target is not known.

The sequences come from CD8+ T cells from cultured PBMCs, collected from culture after CMV antigen stimulation. The V and J genes are TRBV2 and TRBJ1-4, with D perhaps TRBD1 (5 bases). The sequence was obtained from a human donor in good health (CMV status not recorded). Some clones in this sample may be carry-over from other donors' samples. CDR3: CASSEALLGANEKLFF. In nucleotides, the CDR3 is TGTGCCAGCAGTGAAGCGCTTCTTGGGGCCAATGAAAAACTGTTTTTT.